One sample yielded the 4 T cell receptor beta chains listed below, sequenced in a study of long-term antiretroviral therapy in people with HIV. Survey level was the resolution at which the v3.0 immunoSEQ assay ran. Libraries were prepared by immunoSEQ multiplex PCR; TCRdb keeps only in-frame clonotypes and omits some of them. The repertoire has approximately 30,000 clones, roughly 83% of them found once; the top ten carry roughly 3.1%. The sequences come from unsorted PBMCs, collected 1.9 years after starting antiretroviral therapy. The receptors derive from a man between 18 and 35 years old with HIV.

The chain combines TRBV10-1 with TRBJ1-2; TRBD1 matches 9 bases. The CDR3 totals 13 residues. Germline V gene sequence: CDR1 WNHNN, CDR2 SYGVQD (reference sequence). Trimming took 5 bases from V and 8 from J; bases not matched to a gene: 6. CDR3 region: CASSTGGAFGYTF. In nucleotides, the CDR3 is TGCGCCAGCAGTACAGGGGGCGCGTTCGGCTACACCTTC.

The CDR3 loop reads CASSESFRGGEQYV. Here the CDR3 DNA reads TGCGCCAGCAGTGAGTCGTTCAGGGGGGGGGAGCAGTACGTC. This chain joins TRBV10-2 and TRBJ2-7, with D tentatively TRBD1 or TRBD2 (7 bases each). This CDR3 is 14 amino acids long. CDR1 and CDR2 (germline): WSHSY, SAAADI. Trimming stripped 0 bases from V and 7 bases from J, with 13 bases between.

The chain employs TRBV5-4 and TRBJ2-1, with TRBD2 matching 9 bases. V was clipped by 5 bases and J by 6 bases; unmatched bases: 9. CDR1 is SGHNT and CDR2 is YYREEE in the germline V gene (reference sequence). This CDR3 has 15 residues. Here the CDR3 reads CASRPSSGAINEQFF. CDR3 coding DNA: TGTGCCAGCAGGCCATCTAGCGGGGCGATCAATGAGCAGTTCTTC.

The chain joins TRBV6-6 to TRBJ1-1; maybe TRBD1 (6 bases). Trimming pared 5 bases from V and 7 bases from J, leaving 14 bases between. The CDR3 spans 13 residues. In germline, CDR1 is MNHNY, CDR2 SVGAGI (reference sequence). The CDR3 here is CASSNGRGYEAFF. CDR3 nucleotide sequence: TGTGCCAGCAGTAACGGCAGGGGCTATGAAGCTTTCTTT.